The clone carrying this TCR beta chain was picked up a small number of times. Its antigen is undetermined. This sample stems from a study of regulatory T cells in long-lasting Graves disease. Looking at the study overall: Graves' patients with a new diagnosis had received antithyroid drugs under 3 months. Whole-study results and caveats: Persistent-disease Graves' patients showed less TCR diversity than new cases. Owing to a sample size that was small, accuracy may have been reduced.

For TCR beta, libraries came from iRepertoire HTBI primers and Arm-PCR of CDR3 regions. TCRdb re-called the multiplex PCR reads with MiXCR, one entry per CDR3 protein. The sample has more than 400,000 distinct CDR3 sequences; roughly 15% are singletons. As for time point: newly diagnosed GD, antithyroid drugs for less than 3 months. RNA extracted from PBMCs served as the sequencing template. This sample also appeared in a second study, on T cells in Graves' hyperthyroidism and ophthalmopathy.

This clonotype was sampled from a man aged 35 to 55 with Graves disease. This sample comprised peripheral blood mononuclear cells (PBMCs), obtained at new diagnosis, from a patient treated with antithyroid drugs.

This CDR3 is CASSPEKDRGRSRGGEAFF. Written as DNA, the CDR3 is TGTGCCAGCTCACCTGAGAAGGACAGGGGGCGTTCGAGGGGTGGTGAAGCTTTCTTT. The gene calls are TRBV18 and TRBJ1-1; 11 bases line up with TRBD1. V shed 3 bases, J shed 7 bases, and the junction held 19 bases outside the gene matches. The CDR3 runs 19 residues. CDR1 and CDR2 (germline): KGHSH, LQKENI.